This T cell receptor (beta chain) was captured in a study of identical twins. General study points: Zero-insertion analyses might be partly confounded by invariant T cells like MAIT and iNKT. Beta out-of-frame sequences showed weaker excess sharing between twins. High-abundance cord blood beta clonotypes had fewer insertions; memory repertoires showed none.

With no exceptions, donors were healthy Caucasians. This clonotype was counted between two and nine times. Its target is not known. Each CDR3 protein gets one entry after TCRdb re-called the 5' RACE reads with MiXCR. The sample carries roughly 350,000 distinct CDR3 sequences, roughly 9% recorded once. The sequenced material came from naive T cells sorted from blood. The TCR comes from a woman aged 45-60 years in good health.

The CDR3 DNA sequence: TGTGCCACCAGTGCCCTCCTTGGGGGCAATGAGCAGTTCTTC. Amino acids: CATSALLGGNEQFF. This chain links TRBV24-1 with TRBJ2-1, with D perhaps TRBD1 or TRBD2 (5 bases each). Germline V gene lookup returns CDR1 KGHDR and CDR2 SFDVKD. CDR3 length equals 14 residues. V lost 5 bases to trimming and J lost 6 bases, with 13 bases between them.